Listed here are 22 T cell receptor beta chains from one sample, sequenced in a study of blood T cell repertoires in COVID-19. The repertoire was sequenced with immunoSEQ multiplex PCR; TCRdb's copy has only in-frame clones and lacks some. The table records approximately 320,000 clones, about nine tenths of them present only once. Sample: PBMCs or T cells enriched from blood (not recorded which). The receptors derive from a man aged 55 to 70 who had recovered from COVID-19.

This rearrangement joins TRBV19 to TRBJ2-7, with D tentatively TRBD1 (6 bases). Germline CDR1 LNHDA, CDR2 SQIVND (reference sequence). The length of the CDR3 is 14 residues. V was clipped by 4 bases and J by 3 bases, with 13 bases between them. The DNA of the CDR3 is TGTGCCAGTAGTAGAAGGCACAGGGACTACGAGCAGTACTTC. Encoded protein: CASSRRHRDYEQYF.

V and J are TRBV29-1 and TRBJ2-5, with unresolved D. Germline CDR1 SQVTM, CDR2 ANQGSEA. The CDR3 runs 14 residues. V was cut by 5 bases and J by 5 bases, with 18 bases left in between. The CDR3 nucleotides are TGCAGCGTTAGGATTTCCTCTAGTAGCGAGACCCAGTACTTC. It specifies CSVRISSSSETQYF.

The count of this clone is one. The chain joins TRBV6-5 to TRBJ1-2, with a weak D call TRBD1 (6 bases). The germline V gene encodes CDR1 MNHEY and CDR2 SVGAGI. There are 11 residues in the CDR3. Trimming left V 7 bases short and J 14 bases short, with 17 bases between. In DNA form, the CDR3 reads TGTGCCAGCACCAGAGGACAGACTCGGACCTTC. This gives the protein CASTRGQTRTF.

The CDR3 DNA is TGTGCCAGCAGCCCCTCCTCGGGACAGGGGTTCGATGGCTACACCTTC. Residues: CASSPSSGQGFDGYTF. The chain joins TRBV3-1 (or the pseudogene TRBV3-2) to TRBJ1-2; 10 bases fit TRBD1. The CDR3 extends over 16 amino acids. CDR1 is LGHDT, CDR2 YNNKEL, per germline (reference sequence). V was clipped by 4 bases and J by 6 bases; unmatched bases: 11.

This clone was counted once. This chain connects TRBV6-5 to TRBJ2-5; a possible D gene is TRBD2 (5 bases). The germline V and J ends were trimmed by 6 bases and 1 base, with 12 bases remaining between them. Germline CDR1 and CDR2: MNHEY and SVGAGI. The CDR3 spans 14 residues. The CDR3 here is CASRQTAGQETQYF. The CDR3 nucleotides are TGTGCCAGCAGACAAACCGCGGGCCAAGAGACCCAGTACTTC.

The rearrangement links TRBV7-3 to TRBJ2-7, with TRBD2 matching 7 bases. CDR3 size: 14 residues. J lost 2 bases, V lost 2 bases, and 3 bases had no gene match. Germline CDR1 reads SGHTA; CDR2 reads FQGTGA. The CDR3 DNA follows: TGTGCCAGCAGCTTAGTGGGACTACCCTACGAGCAGTACTTC. It translates to CASSLVGLPYEQYF. Full variable domain (outside the CDR3, taken from reference TRBV7-3 and TRBJ2-7): GAGVSQTPSNKVTEKGKYVELRCDPISGHTALYWYRQSLGQGPEFLIYFQGTGAADDSGLPNDRFFAVRPEGSVSTLKIQRTERGDSAVYLCASSLVGLPYEQYFGPGTRLTVT.

This chain connects TRBV2 to TRBJ1-3; no clear D gene. Trimming took 7 bases from V and 1 from J, leaving 20 bases between them. Looked up from germline, CDR1 is SNHLY and CDR2 is FYNNEI. The CDR3 spans 17 residues. This CDR3 reads CASTLPGLPGSGNTIYF. CDR3 sequence (DNA): TGTGCCAGCACCCTGCCAGGCCTACCTGGTTCTGGAAACACCATATATTTT.

As regards this clone: One junction end does not reproduce the germline sequence, and a read error may be involved. The chain uses TRBV6-1 and TRBJ2-2; D possibly corresponds to TRBD1 (7 bases). Germline CDR1 is MNHNS and CDR2 is SASEGT. The CDR3 covers 17 residues. DNA of the CDR3: TGTGCCAGCACTGAACCGGCGGGACAGCCATCCACCGGGGAGCTGTTTTTT. Residues: CASTEPAGQPSTGELFF.

CDR3 amino acids: CSVGQGLAGGEQYF. CDR3 DNA: TGCAGCGTTGGTCAGGGACTAGCGGGAGGCGAGCAGTACTTC. The gene calls are TRBV29-1 and TRBJ2-7, with 15 bases aligning to TRBD2. The CDR3 is made up of 14 amino acids. J lost 6 bases, V lost 4 bases, and 4 bases had no gene match. The V gene's germline CDR1 is SQVTM and CDR2 ANQGSEA.

The gene calls are TRBV1 and TRBJ2-7; TRBD2 is the table's D call and was not checked against the DNA. TRBV1 is noted as a pseudogene. The CDR3 runs 16 residues. CDR3 sequence reads: CTSSQVDAGKPYEQYF. The CDR3 DNA sequence: TGCACCAGCAGCCAAGTTGACGCGGGGAAGCCCTACGAGCAGTACTTC.

The chain couples TRBV7-2 to TRBJ1-1, with a weak D call TRBD1 (6 bases). Germline lookup yields CDR1 SGHTA and CDR2 FQGNSA. The CDR3 totals 13 residues. The germline V and J ends were trimmed by 5 bases and 6 bases, with 13 bases remaining between them. The CDR3 region has the DNA TGTGCCAGCAGCCTCGACAGGATGGCTGAAGCTTTCTTT. This codes for CASSLDRMAEAFF.

The CDR3 spells CASSLEGGRQTQYF. The CDR3 DNA sequence: TGCGCCAGCAGCTTGGAGGGGGGGCGACAGACCCAGTACTTC. The V gene is TRBV5-1, the J gene TRBJ2-5; D possibly corresponds to TRBD2 (7 bases). CDR3 size: 14 residues. V lost 0 bases to trimming and J lost 6 bases, with 12 bases between them. Germline-derived CDR1 and CDR2 are SGHRS and YFSETQ.

The gene calls are TRBV5-1 and TRBJ2-5; 8 bases line up with TRBD1. The trim removed 0 bases at V and 5 bases at J, leaving 12 bases unmatched. There are 17 residues in the CDR3. The germline V gene encodes CDR1 SGHRS and CDR2 YFSETQ. The CDR3 region is CASSLGTADRAGETQYF. The CDR3 nucleotides are TGCGCCAGCAGCTTGGGGACCGCGGACAGGGCCGGGGAGACCCAGTACTTC.

J is TRBJ1-2 and V is TRBV5-4; 7 positions match TRBD1. Germline CDR1 is SGHNT and CDR2 is YYREEE (reference sequence). The CDR3 runs to 13 residues. After removal of 4 bases from V and 4 bases from J, the junction contained 4 bases not matched to a gene. This chain's CDR3 is CASSPTGPYGYTF. The CDR3 bases are TGTGCCAGCAGCCCGACAGGGCCCTATGGCTACACCTTC.

This chain links TRBV7-9 with TRBJ1-2; TRBD1 matches 7 bases. With 4 bases clipped from V and 6 bases from J, the junction kept 11 bases outside the gene matches. Looked up from germline, CDR1 is SEHNR and CDR2 is FQNEAQ (reference sequence). This CDR3 has 15 residues. CDR3 amino acids: CASSSPARGGDGYTF. The CDR3 DNA reads as TGTGCCAGCAGCTCGCCCGCGCGAGGGGGCGATGGCTACACCTTC.

The count of this clone is one. This chain uses TRBV7-2 with TRBJ2-3, with 11 bases fitting TRBD2. The CDR3 consists of 16 residues. CDR1 and CDR2 from the germline V gene are SGHTA and FQGNSA. Germline trimming cut 3 bases from V and 4 bases from J; bases unmatched to any gene: 6. Here the CDR3 reads CASSFSGGAAPDTQYF. The DNA for the CDR3 is TGTGCCAGCAGCTTTAGCGGGGGGGCAGCTCCAGATACGCAGTATTTT. Together with reference TRBV7-2 and TRBJ2-3, the CDR3 gives the full variable domain: GAGVSQSPSNKVTEKGKDVELRCDPISGHTALYWYRQSLGQGLEFLIYFQGNSAPDKSGLPSDRFSAERTGGSVSTLTIQRTQQEDSAVYLCASSFSGGAAPDTQYFGPGTRLTVL.

The chain has TRBV9 and TRBJ2-3, with 9 positions matching TRBD1. After removal of 4 bases from V and 6 bases from J, the junction contained 6 bases not matched to a gene. The CDR3 is made up of 14 amino acids. The V gene's germline CDR1 is SGDLS and CDR2 YYNGEE. The CDR3 nucleotides are TGTGCCAGCAGCCCCGGGACAGGGTTGGATACGCAGTATTTT. As protein: CASSPGTGLDTQYF.

The chain employs TRBV29-1 and TRBJ2-1, with 9 bases aligning to TRBD2. Unmatched junction bases numbered 10, after V lost 4 bases and J lost 9 bases. From germline, CDR1 is SQVTM and CDR2 ANQGSEA. The CDR3 has 14 amino acids. Here the CDR3 reads CSVGSSGVRVEQFF. The CDR3 coding sequence is TGCAGCGTTGGTTCTAGCGGGGTCCGGGTTGAGCAGTTCTTC.

The chain has TRBV27 and TRBJ1-2; the D gene is possibly TRBD1 (6 bases). The CDR3 is made up of 17 amino acids. V shed 8 bases and J shed 8 bases, with 30 bases lying between them. CDR1 is MNHEY and CDR2 is SMNVEV in the germline V gene (reference sequence). DNA of the CDR3: TGTGCCAGCCTAAAGATACCAGGGGCCGGTTCGATAGGCGGCTACACCTTC. Translating it yields CASLKIPGAGSIGGYTF.

This clone was observed once. CDR3 nucleotide sequence: TGTGCCAGCAGCACCGGGACAGCGAACACTGAAGCTTTCTTT. Protein sequence: CASSTGTANTEAFF. The chain carries TRBV28 and TRBJ1-1, with 7 nucleotides matching TRBD1. The CDR3 is 14 residues long. Germline values: CDR1 MDHEN, CDR2 SYDVKM. V was clipped by 6 bases and J by 1 base; unmatched bases: 5.

The chain recombines TRBV30 with TRBJ2-1; D possibly corresponds to TRBD2 (6 bases). V lost 3 bases to trimming and J lost 5 bases, with 20 bases between them. Germline-derived CDR1 and CDR2 are GTSNPN and SVGIG (reference sequence). The CDR3 sequence is 16 residues long. The DNA of the CDR3 is TGTGCCTGGAGCGAGGGTGCGAGACTAGGGAACAATGAGCAGTTCTTC. As protein: CAWSEGARLGNNEQFF.

The chain is built from TRBV6-5 and TRBJ1-1; D unresolved. Germline assignment: CDR1 MNHEY and CDR2 SVGAGI. The ends were cut back, 5 bases at V and 4 bases at J, with 14 bases in the middle. The CDR3 is 14 amino acids. CDR3 region: CASSPQGTVTEAFF. In DNA, the CDR3 is TGTGCCAGCAGTCCTCAAGGTACAGTCACTGAAGCTTTCTTT.